This T cell receptor beta chain emerged from a study of blood T cells in healthy people across ages. This CDR3 has 15 residues. V shed 5 bases and J 6 bases; nucleotides not matched to a gene: 8. The germline CDR1 and CDR2 sequences are LGHNT and FRNRAP. Findings of the study overall: Versus aged donors, long-lived donors had higher diversity and more naive CD4+ cells.

This clonotype was picked up a small number of times. The antigen remains undetermined. All donors came from Russia, were Caucasian and healthy, and spanned ages about 6 to 100. A second PCR of about 7 to 12 cycles used a sample-barcoded 5' primer and a J-beta primer mix. Every molecule of cDNA carried a tag from a template-switch adaptor with 12 random nucleotides. TCRdb recomputed calls from the 5' RACE reads with MiXCR, one row per CDR3 protein. The data contain over 550,000 distinct CDR3 sequences, approximately 30% of them seen just once; the ten biggest clones take up approximately 14%. This receptor was obtained from a woman aged 80 or over in good health. The chain links TRBV12-5 to TRBJ1-4; TRBD1 aligns across 8 bases. Sequencing was performed on blood. The CDR3 bases are TGTGCTAGTGGTCCCGGACAGGGTCGGGATGAAAAACTGTTTTTT. This sequence encodes CASGPGQGRDEKLFF.